This TCR beta chain was captured in a study of T cells in Graves' hyperthyroidism and ophthalmopathy. Findings and caveats of the study: Peripheral blood also featured most of the thyroid clonotypes expanded above 0.001. The model made its ophthalmopathy prediction, and onset followed a median roughly six months later. A 13 V-J model separated ophthalmopathy from stable hyperthyroidism.

This clonotype was observed at least ten times. Its antigen is unknown. Researchers took RNA transcripts and amplified the TCR beta CDR3 regions from them. First-round RT-PCR of the TCR CDR3 relied on the HTBI primer set. TCRdb passed the multiplex PCR reads through MiXCR, listing each CDR3 protein once. The table has a few hundred thousand distinct CDR3 sequences, around 42% seen once. Reasons for excluding patients were uncontrolled infection, other autoimmune disease, pregnancy or lactation. V was pared by 8 bases and J by 2 bases, with 6 bases between. CDR1 MNHNY and CDR2 SVGAGI come from the germline V gene (reference sequence). This CDR3 is 11 amino acids long.

Sequencing input: peripheral blood or thyroid tissue (not recorded which). The clonotype originates from a woman aged 18-29 years with Graves' hyperthyroidism. The chain recombines TRBV6-6 with TRBJ2-5; D is ambiguous. CDR3 sequence: CASCRQETQYF. DNA of the CDR3: TGTGCCAGCTGCCGGCAAGAGACCCAGTACTTC.